This T cell receptor (beta chain) was observed in a study of T cell responses to AZD1222 COVID-19 vaccine. Study as a whole: Pooled in the analysis were second doses at about 4 or about 12 weeks. Study-wide findings and caveats: Regions left unmutated in variants are reportedly the target of nearly half of spike-specific TCRs. Sampled repertoires all dated from after the peak T cell response.

Repertoires were generated with immunoSEQ multiplex PCR, while TCRdb's copy carries only in-frame clones and drops some. Counted here are 100,000 to 120,000 clones, roughly 87% occurring once; the ten biggest clones make up roughly 3%. Trimming took off 9 bases at V and 1 base at J, with 12 bases between the two ends. Per the germline V gene, CDR1 is SEHNR and CDR2 is FQNEAQ (reference sequence). This CDR3 is built from 13 residues. To note about this clone: Its target is unknown.

V is TRBV7-9 and J is TRBJ1-1; a possible D gene is TRBD1 (6 bases). The TCR was taken from an adult in good health. This specimen was peripheral blood, taken on day 0 of AZD1222 vaccination. CDR3 sequence: CASLMTGNTEAFF. Written as DNA, the CDR3 is TGTGCCAGTCTCATGACAGGGAACACTGAAGCTTTCTTT.